This T cell receptor (beta chain) comes out of a study of lymphopenia after photon versus proton radiotherapy. Study-level results: Post-nadir diversity loss with photons came from oligoclonal expansion, particularly CD8+ Temra cells. A bigger post-nadir fall in TCR diversity correlated inversely with survival time in deceased patients.

In regard to this clone: Its specificity is not known.

The method was immunoSEQ multiplex PCR; TCRdb's version includes in-frame clones alone and lacks a portion of them. The sample lists 60,000 or so clones, around 87% occurring once. This receptor was obtained from a man at least 80 years old with esophageal cancer. Sequenced here: peripheral blood, sampled from a patient treated with proton-based radiotherapy.

CDR3 DNA: TGTGCCAGTAGTATAGGCCAGGCGGGGACCCAGTACTTC. Amino acids: CASSIGQAGTQYF. This chain joins TRBV19 and TRBJ2-5; perhaps TRBD2 as D (5 bases). Germline lookup yields CDR1 LNHDA and CDR2 SQIVND (reference sequence). CDR3 length: 13 amino acids. V was trimmed by 1 base and J by 7 bases, leaving 10 bases between them.